This TCR beta chain is from a study of blood T cell repertoires in COVID-19 (dated by TCRdb to 2020 to 2021). Concerning the study at large: The collaborator samples originated in the United States, Italy and Spain and spanned the acute and convalescent phases of COVID-19. The prospective study material was composed of cDNA or gDNA derived from T cells, B-cell-depleted T cells, or PBMCs. The sample metadata nearly always contained a de-identified subject ID, COVID-19 status, age in years and sex. Where available, HLA class I and class II types were obtained from metadata supplied by the sample provider rather than from assay-based typing. The repertoires were made available in a free public database intended to serve as a resource for research on the immune response to SARS-CoV-2. The samples were drawn from the first 160 participants of the ongoing ImmuneRACE study and from about 1,200 subjects provided by 6 global collaborators. The dataset comprised deeply sampled blood TCRbeta repertoires from subjects exposed to, actively infected with, or recovered from COVID-19. Points the paper makes about the study in general: The quantity of clinical and demographic metadata differed by source and by participant and was supplied without curation.

As for this clone: There is no known antigen for this receptor. Within one base of it there is no much larger clone, and no base qualities were kept.

The germline V gene gives CDR1 as SGDLS and CDR2 as YYNGEE. Counted from cysteine to phenylalanine, this CDR3 has 14 amino acids. Only the CDR3 DNA stays, 42 bases, in frame from base 1. The junction carries 16 bases between V and J, which are trimmed by 3 bases and 6 bases respectively. Collaborating institutions collected whole blood in K2EDTA tubes following their own protocols. For TCRbeta analysis, collaborators shipped samples as frozen whole blood, isolated PBMCs, or DNA extracted from either of those sample types. TCRbeta CDR3 regions were amplified from genomic DNA using the immunoSEQ Assay, a bias-controlled multiplex PCR. The published analysis was carried out like this. The number of nucleated cells in each sample was estimated from the amplification of reference gene primers within the assay. To quantify the absolute abundance of each unique TCRbeta CDR3 rearrangement, sequence reads were collapsed and filtered. Productive Simpson clonality was computed per sample as the square root of Simpson's diversity index over productive rearrangements. TCRdb limited this immuneACCESS table to in-frame rearrangements with V and J called. A share of clones is missing; checked studies link under half to unresolved V genes, and the rest is unexplained. V and J calls plus clone size are reproduced from that table; the DNA served to infer D and trimming. For this sample the table gives about 130,000 clones, of which around nine tenths were detected only once. Roughly 1.2% of the sample is in the top ten clones.

The sequence derives from a woman at least 80 years old with acute or convalescent COVID-19. Recombination connected TRBV9 to TRBJ2-7; TRBD2 is perhaps the D gene, given 5 matching bases. Source material: peripheral blood. The DNA reads as follows: TGTGCCAGCAGCGCCTCACTAGGCCCAGGCGAGCAGTACTTC. Its protein is CASSASLGPGEQYF.